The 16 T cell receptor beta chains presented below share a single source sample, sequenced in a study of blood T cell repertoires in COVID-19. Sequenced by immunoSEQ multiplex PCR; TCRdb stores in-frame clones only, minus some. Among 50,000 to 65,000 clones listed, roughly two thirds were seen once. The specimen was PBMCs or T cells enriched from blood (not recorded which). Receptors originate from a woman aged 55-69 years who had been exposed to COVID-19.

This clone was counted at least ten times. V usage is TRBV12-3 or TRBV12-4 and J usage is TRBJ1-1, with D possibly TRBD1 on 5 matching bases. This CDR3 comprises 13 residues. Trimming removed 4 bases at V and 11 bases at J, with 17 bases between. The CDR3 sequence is CASSSPFAGRAFF. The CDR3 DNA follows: TGTGCCAGCAGTTCCCCGTTCGCAGGGCGGGCTTTCTTT.

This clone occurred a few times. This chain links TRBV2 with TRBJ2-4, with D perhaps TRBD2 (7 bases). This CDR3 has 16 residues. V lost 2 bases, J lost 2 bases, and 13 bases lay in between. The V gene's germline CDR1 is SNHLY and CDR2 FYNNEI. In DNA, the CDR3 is TGTGCCAGCAGTGAATTGGGAGGGGGGACCAAAAACATTCAGTACTTC. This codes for CASSELGGGTKNIQYF. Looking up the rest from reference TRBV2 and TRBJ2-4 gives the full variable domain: EPEVTQTPSHQVTQMGQEVILRCVPISNHLYFYWYRQILGQKVEFLVSFYNNEISEKSEIFDDQFSVERPDGSNFTLKIRSTKLEDSAMYFCASSELGGGTKNIQYFGAGTRLSVL.

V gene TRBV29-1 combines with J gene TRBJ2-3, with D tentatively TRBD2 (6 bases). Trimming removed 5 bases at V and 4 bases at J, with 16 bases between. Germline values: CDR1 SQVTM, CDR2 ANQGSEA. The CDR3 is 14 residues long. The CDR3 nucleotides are TGCAGCGTTCAGGAGGGGCGGTGGCCAGATACGCAGTATTTT. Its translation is CSVQEGRWPDTQYF.

The CDR3 DNA follows: TGTGCCAGCTCACCACGGGCTGATCAGCCCCAGCATTTT. Protein sequence: CASSPRADQPQHF. The chain recombines TRBV18 with TRBJ1-5; D gene uncertain. The CDR3 runs to 13 residues. Looked up from germline, CDR1 is KGHSH and CDR2 is LQKENI. V was trimmed by 1 base and J by 5 bases, leaving 6 bases between them.

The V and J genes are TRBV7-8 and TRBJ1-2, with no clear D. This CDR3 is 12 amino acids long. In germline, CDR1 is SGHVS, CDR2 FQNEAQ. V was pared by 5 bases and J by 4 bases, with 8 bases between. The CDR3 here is CASSREGYGYTF. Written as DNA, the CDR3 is TGTGCCAGCAGCCGGGAGGGCTATGGCTACACCTTC. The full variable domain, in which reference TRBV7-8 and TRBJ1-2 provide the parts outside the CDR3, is GAGVSQSPRYKVAKRGQDVALRCDPISGHVSLFWYQQALGQGPEFLTYFQNEAQLDKSGLPSDRFFAERPEGSVSTLKIQRTQQEDSAVYLCASSREGYGYTFGSGTRLTVV.

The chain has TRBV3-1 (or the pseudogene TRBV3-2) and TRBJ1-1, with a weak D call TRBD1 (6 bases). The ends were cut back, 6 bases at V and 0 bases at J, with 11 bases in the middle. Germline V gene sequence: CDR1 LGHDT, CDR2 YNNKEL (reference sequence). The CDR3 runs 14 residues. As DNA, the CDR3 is TGTGCCAGCAGTCCGGGACACATGAACACTGAAGCTTTCTTT. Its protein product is CASSPGHMNTEAFF.

For the CDR3, the DNA is TGCGCCAGCAGCCCACGACAGGGCCCCTACGAGCAGTACTTC. It translates to CASSPRQGPYEQYF. The rearrangement uses TRBV5-1 and TRBJ2-7; 7 nucleotides agree with TRBD1. This CDR3 contains 14 residues. Germline V lookup: CDR1 SGHRS, CDR2 YFSETQ. V lost 4 bases to trimming and J lost 2 bases; unmatched junction nucleotides: 6.

The CDR3 sequence is CASRDRGYGYTF. The CDR3 DNA sequence: TGTGCCAGCCGGGACAGGGGCTATGGCTACACCTTC. This chain links TRBV28 with TRBJ1-2; 10 positions agree with TRBD1. V dropped 8 bases and J dropped 4; count of bases not matched to a gene: 1. Per germline, CDR1 MDHEN and CDR2 SYDVKM. CDR3 size: 12 residues.

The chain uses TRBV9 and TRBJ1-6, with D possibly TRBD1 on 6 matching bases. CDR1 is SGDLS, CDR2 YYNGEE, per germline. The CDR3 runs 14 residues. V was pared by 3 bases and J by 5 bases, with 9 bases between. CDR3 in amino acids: CASSARTDNSPLHF. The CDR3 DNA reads TGTGCCAGCAGCGCCCGGACAGATAATTCACCCCTCCACTTT.

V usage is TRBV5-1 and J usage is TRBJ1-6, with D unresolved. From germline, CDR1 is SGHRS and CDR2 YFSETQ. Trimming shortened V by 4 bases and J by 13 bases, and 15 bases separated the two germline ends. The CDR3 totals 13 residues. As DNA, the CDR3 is TGCGCCAGCAGCCCCGTCCGGGTCGAGCCCCTCCACTTT. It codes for CASSPVRVEPLHF.

CDR3 in DNA: TGTGCCGCAGGGCGGGGGGGGGATAATCAGCCCCAGCATTTT. Amino acid sequence: CAAGRGGDNQPQHF. V and J are TRBV27 and TRBJ1-5, with a possible D match to TRBD1 (5 bases). This CDR3 spans 14 amino acids. V gave up 11 bases and J gave up 4 bases, with 18 bases separating them. The V gene's germline CDR1 is MNHEY and CDR2 SMNVEV (reference sequence).

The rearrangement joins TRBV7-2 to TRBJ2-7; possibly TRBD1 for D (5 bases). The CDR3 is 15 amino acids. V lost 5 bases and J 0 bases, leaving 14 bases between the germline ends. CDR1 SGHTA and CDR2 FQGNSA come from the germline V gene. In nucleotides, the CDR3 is TGTGCCAGCAGCCAGACAGTGAGTAGCTCCTACGAGCAGTACTTC. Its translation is CASSQTVSSSYEQYF.

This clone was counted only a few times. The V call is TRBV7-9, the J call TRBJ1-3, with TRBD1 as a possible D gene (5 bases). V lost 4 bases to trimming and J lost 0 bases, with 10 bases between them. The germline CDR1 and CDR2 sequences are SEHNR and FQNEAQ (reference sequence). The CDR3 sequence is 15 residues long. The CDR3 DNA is TGTGCCAGCAGCTCGACAGTATACTCTGGAAACACCATATATTTT. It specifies CASSSTVYSGNTIYF. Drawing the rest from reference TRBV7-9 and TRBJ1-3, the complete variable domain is DTGVSQNPRHKITKRGQNVTFRCDPISEHNRLYWYRQTLGQGPEFLTYFQNEAQLEKSRLLSDRFSAERPKGSFSTLEIQRTEQGDSAMYLCASSSTVYSGNTIYFGEGSWLTVV.

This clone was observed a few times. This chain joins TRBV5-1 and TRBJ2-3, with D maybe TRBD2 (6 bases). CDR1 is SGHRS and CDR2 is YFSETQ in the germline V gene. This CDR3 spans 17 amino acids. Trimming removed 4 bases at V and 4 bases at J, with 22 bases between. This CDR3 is CASSLPPGAREADTQYF. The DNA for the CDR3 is TGCGCCAGCAGCCTTCCCCCCGGGGCGAGGGAGGCAGATACGCAGTATTTT.

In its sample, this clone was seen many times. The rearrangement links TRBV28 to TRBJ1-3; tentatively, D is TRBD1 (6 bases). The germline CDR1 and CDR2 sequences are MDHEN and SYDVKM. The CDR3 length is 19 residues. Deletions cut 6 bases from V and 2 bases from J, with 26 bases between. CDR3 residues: CASSLFGASTAGAGNTIYF. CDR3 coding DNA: TGTGCCAGCAGCCTATTCGGGGCCTCCACCGCAGGGGCTGGAAACACCATATATTTT.

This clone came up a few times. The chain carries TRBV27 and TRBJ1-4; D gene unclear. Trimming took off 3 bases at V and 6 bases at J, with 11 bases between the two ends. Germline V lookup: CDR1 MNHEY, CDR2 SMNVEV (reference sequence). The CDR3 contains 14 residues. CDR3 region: CASSFRGPDEKLFF. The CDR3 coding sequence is TGTGCCAGCAGTTTTCGGGGTCCTGATGAAAAACTGTTTTTT.